This T cell receptor beta chain came from a study of shared clonotypes between healthy human individuals. General study results and limits: A handful of donors showed sharing of approximately 5% of naive CD4 clonotypes.

Researchers partitioned CD4+ cells into CD45RA+ naive and CD45RA-negative memory subsets. This clone has more than one count but fewer than ten. Its target is not known. Per sorted-subset replicate PCR, input was approximately 200 ng DNA, representing about 30,000 T cell genomes. In the original processing: ImmunoSEQ yielded junction-only sequences lacking quality scores, so filtering differed. Sequenced by immunoSEQ multiplex PCR; TCRdb stores in-frame clones only, minus some. V and J calls and clone size follow that table, whereas D and trimming were derived from the DNA. The top ten hold under 2% of the sample, which has 650,000 to 800,000 clones, 55% to 75% seen once. This CDR3 is 13 amino acids long. Trimming left V 6 bases short and J 1 base short, with 6 bases between. Germline V gene data show CDR1 as MGHRA and CDR2 as YSYEKL.

V usage is TRBV4-1 and J usage is TRBJ2-2; D perhaps matches TRBD2 (6 bases). The TCR sequence derives from a woman aged 25 to 45 in good health. Material for sequencing was memory CD4+ T cells sorted from blood. Subset here: CD45RA-negative fraction. The CDR3 protein is CASRRGNTGELFF. For the CDR3, the DNA is TGCGCCAGCAGGCGGGGGAACACCGGGGAGCTGTTTTTT.